This T cell receptor beta chain came from a study of spatial heterogeneity in lung cancer (dated by TCRdb to the late 2010s). General notes on the study: Samples were obtained from 72 patients with early-stage, untreated non-small cell lung cancer from the lung TRACERx cohort. More beta-chain than alpha-chain transcripts were consistently detected, likely reflecting higher beta-chain transcript abundance. TCR repertoire features were related to nonsynonymous mutation counts determined by whole-exome sequencing of tumor tissue. In the raw uncorrected reads, each unique combination of TCR and UMI appeared on average more than ten times. At surgery, 220 tumor regions, some 61 matched nontumor lung samples and 50 to 60 PBMC samples were TCR-sequenced for both alpha and beta chains. Follow-up PBMC samples were sequenced whenever available, with the median time to follow-up being two to three years after resection. TCR alpha and beta repertoires were quantitatively compared across multiple tumor regions, matched nontumor lung and blood in non-small cell lung cancer.

Library preparation was by 5' RACE. For sequencing, a NextSeq 500 was employed. The TCR library protocol attached a unique molecular identifier to each TCR cDNA molecule to allow correction of PCR and sequencing errors. In the source study's methods: TCR identification, UMI-based error correction and CDR3 extraction were performed with Decombinator tools. Expanded TCRs were defined as those above a frequency of 2 per 1,000, corresponding to the top 1% of the tumor frequency distribution. Renyi diversity was computed with the R vegan package after each repertoire had been subsampled 100 times to 5,000 TCRs. CDR3 similarity networks were built from amino acid triplet string-kernel similarity, connecting CDR3s with pairwise similarity above 0.82. Using fastp at Q25 and MiXCR, TCRdb reprocessed the public reads and kept productive beta chains. A single entry per CDR3 protein holds the most common genes and DNA from its merged rows. TCRdb's processing, not the authors' own work, is the source of the V and J calls. The sample table holds roughly 120,000 distinct CDR3 sequences, of which 9% to 15% were seen once. Of the sample, approximately 16% falls within the top ten clones.

Study-wide conclusions, independent of this receptor: Additional single-cell paired TCR alpha and beta sequencing was considered necessary to confirm, at a functional level, the hypothesis that regional TCRs recognize regional mutations. Ubiquitous expanded tumor TCRs were found in blood more often at tumor resection than at routine follow-up. Only 14 patients were included in the comparisons of baseline and follow-up blood repertoires.

Taken with the paper, the label for time point translates to: blood at routine non-recurrence follow-up after resection. TCR sequencing used whole RNA extracted from tumor and nontumor lung tissue, or from cryopreserved PBMC samples, without cell sorting. Only patients for whom sufficient RNA was available from at least two tumor regions were selected for TCR sequencing. This clonotype was counted a few times. The specificity of this receptor is unknown. Base qualities are not at hand, and no much larger clone is one base apart. Here the sequenced sample was PBMCs, taken at follow-up. The source of this sequence is a male donor with early-stage non-small cell lung cancer.

The bases read TGTGCCAGCAGCTTAGCTAAGTCCGGGACAGGGTCCACCGGGGAGCTGTTTTTT. Translation gives CASSLAKSGTGSTGELFF. Rearrangement joined TRBV7-3 to TRBJ2-2, and TRBD1 matches 9 of the central bases. V is trimmed back by 2 bases and J by 4 bases, and the junction contains 11 bases that no gene match accounts for. The germline V gene provides CDR1 SGHTA and CDR2 FQGTGA. Taken from cysteine to phenylalanine, the CDR3 has 18 residues. Of all the DNA, just the CDR3 is kept, 54 bases in frame from base 1.